A selection of T cell receptor beta chains follows, all from one sample in a study of CD8 T cells in Susac syndrome. MiXCR, applied by TCRdb to the immunoSEQ multiplex PCR reads, yields one record per CDR3 protein. The sample has 95,000 to 150,000 distinct CDR3 sequences; just under 95% are singletons. The sequenced sample was CD8+ T cells from PBMCs. Source of these receptors: a human donor with Susac syndrome. CDR3s leave out the opening cysteine and the closing phenylalanine or tryptophan.

V gene	J gene	CDR3 protein
TRBV19	TRBJ2-7	ASSIASSYEQY
TRBV4-1	TRBJ2-5	ATSTGLRQTQY
TRBV30	TRBJ1-2	AWSTTGEHRYGYT
TRBV19	TRBJ2-7	ASSAGATYEQY
TRBV6-6	TRBJ2-5	ASSYTAGQETQY
TRBV6-2/TRBV6-3	TRBJ2-1	AVLRGDSYNEQF
TRBV12-5	TRBJ2-7	ASGLGGNEQY
TRBV29-1	TRBJ2-7	SVVVEDRALEQY
TRBV19	TRBJ1-5	ASSMSGGDLQPQH
TRBV4-3	TRBJ2-7	ASSHRVASSGGPEQY
TRBV9	TRBJ2-6	ASSVPSKRDRASGANVLT